The 20 T cell receptor beta chains in this list originate from one sample, sequenced in a study of T cell repertoires in cytomegalovirus infection. TCRdb itself ran the reads through MiXCR, one entry per CDR3 protein. Of 500,000 to 600,000 distinct CDR3 sequences in the sample, about 15% were seen once. The specimen sequenced was CD8+ T cells from PBMCs. The receptors originated from a human donor in good health (CMV status not recorded). Some clones in this sample may be carry-over from other donors' samples.

This clonotype has just a few counts. The chain carries TRBV11-2 and TRBJ2-3; 9 nucleotides line up with TRBD2. Germline V CDR1 and CDR2: SGHAT, FQNNGV. J was trimmed by 5 bases and V by 4 bases; bases with no gene match: 7. The CDR3 is 15 residues long. CDR3 nucleotide sequence: TGTGCCAGCAGCTCAGACTTAGCGGGAGTAGATACGCAGTATTTT. It yields the protein CASSSDLAGVDTQYF.

This chain joins TRBV2 and TRBJ1-5; 8 bases fit TRBD1. This CDR3 is 13 amino acids long. The germline gives CDR1 SNHLY, CDR2 FYNNEI. V shed 10 bases and J 2 bases; nucleotides not matched to a gene: 4. The CDR3 reads CAIRTGRNQPQHF. The DNA for the CDR3 is TGTGCCATCAGGACAGGGCGCAATCAGCCCCAGCATTTT.

Comments on this clonotype: This sequence may be a read error, since a much larger clone differs from it by one base. This chain links TRBV12-3 or TRBV12-4 with TRBJ1-5, with 8 bases matching TRBD1. The CDR3 loop spans 16 amino acids. The CDR3 sequence: CVSSPGTGDSNQPQHF. CDR3 in DNA: TGTGTCAGCAGTCCCGGGACAGGAGATAGCAATCAGCCCCAGCATTTT.

This clonotype was seen ten or more times. The V call is TRBV28, the J call TRBJ1-2; TRBD1 matches at 9 bases. CDR3 size: 17 residues. V lost 5 bases, J lost 1 base, and 11 bases stayed unmatched. Germline values: CDR1 MDHEN, CDR2 SYDVKM. The CDR3 DNA sequence: TGTGCCAGCAGTAGCCCCCGTCGGGGACAGGGTAACTATGGCTACACCTTC. This codes for CASSSPRRGQGNYGYTF.

This clonotype was observed many times. This chain uses TRBV7-2 with TRBJ2-7; no reliable D call. The CDR3 sequence is 12 residues long. In germline, CDR1 is SGHTA, CDR2 FQGNSA. Trimming removed 7 bases at V and 6 bases at J, with 13 bases between. This chain's CDR3 is CASTPRSPEQYF. The CDR3 DNA sequence: TGTGCCAGCACCCCGAGGAGTCCCGAGCAGTACTTC.

In its sample, this clonotype was seen a few times. This chain joins TRBV2 and TRBJ2-7; 9 bases are a match to TRBD2. Per the germline V gene, CDR1 is SNHLY and CDR2 is FYNNEI. This CDR3 contains 13 residues. The trim removed 9 bases at V and 5 bases at J, leaving 8 bases unmatched. The CDR3 bases are TGTGCCAGGGATATAGCGGGAGATCACGAGCAGTACTTC. This translates into CARDIAGDHEQYF.

This clonotype was counted between two and nine times. CDR3 nucleotides: TGTGCCACCGTGGACAGGGGGCAGATGGAGACCCAGTACTTC. Its translation is CATVDRGQMETQYF. The V and J genes are TRBV28 and TRBJ2-5, with 11 positions matching TRBD1. V lost 10 bases to trimming and J lost 5 bases; unmatched junction nucleotides: 9. CDR1 MDHEN and CDR2 SYDVKM come from the germline V gene. The CDR3 is made up of 14 amino acids.

This clonotype was counted at least ten times. The chain recombines TRBV10-3 with TRBJ2-1; D remains unclear. Trimming removed 2 bases from V and 7 bases from J, with 3 bases in between. The CDR3 has 11 amino acids. The germline V gene encodes CDR1 ENHRY and CDR2 SYGVKD. The CDR3 sequence is CAISETNEQFF. CDR3 nucleotides: TGTGCCATCAGTGAGACTAATGAGCAGTTCTTC.

As concerns this clonotype: The CDR3 does not end in the conserved phenylalanine or tryptophan, so this is likely a read error. The DNA is omitted, as the CDR3 cannot be located on it reliably, and the CDR3 follows TCRdb's listing. V gene TRBV7-6 combines with J gene TRBJ2-1; the table's D gene call, TRBD1, was not cross checked with the DNA. Germline V gene sequence: CDR1 SGHVS, CDR2 FNYEAQ. The CDR3 is made up of 16 amino acids, end residues included. The CDR3 protein is CASSISGSGPGNEQLL.

This clonotype was observed a handful of times. The V call is TRBV5-1, the J call TRBJ2-7, with 7 positions matching TRBD2. CDR3 size: 15 residues. V gave up 2 bases and J gave up 2 bases; unmatched junction bases: 7. CDR1 and CDR2 (germline): SGHRS, YFSETQ. The DNA of the CDR3 is TGCGCCAGCAGCTTCGAATGGCGGGAGACCTACGAGCAGTACTTC. This codes for CASSFEWRETYEQYF.

Only a few counts were recorded for this clonotype. V and J are TRBV3-1 and TRBJ2-5, with TRBD2 matching over 9 bases. Germline CDR1 is LGHDT and CDR2 is YNNKEL (reference sequence). This CDR3 is built from 17 residues. The J segment lost 5 bases and the V segment lost 0 bases, leaving 10 bases of the junction unmatched. This CDR3 is CASSQDRDSGRLETQYF. The CDR3 DNA sequence: TGTGCCAGCAGCCAAGATCGGGATAGCGGGAGATTGGAGACCCAGTACTTC.

There are a few counts of this clonotype. The V and J genes are TRBV12-3 or TRBV12-4 and TRBJ2-7, with D perhaps matching TRBD2 (5 bases). The V end was cut by 8 bases, the J end by 7 bases, with 21 bases between. The CDR3 consists of 14 residues. This CDR3 reads CASESGAEATEQYF. The CDR3 DNA sequence: TGTGCCAGCGAGAGCGGAGCAGAGGCCACTGAGCAGTACTTC.

This clonotype was found a few times. The chain has TRBV27 and TRBJ1-1, with D possibly TRBD1 on 5 matching bases. Germline CDR1 reads MNHEY; CDR2 reads SMNVEV (reference sequence). The CDR3 totals 13 residues. Trimming pared 5 bases from V and 3 bases from J, leaving 10 bases between. The CDR3 loop is CASSPQAYTEAFF. The CDR3 nucleotides read TGTGCCAGCAGTCCACAGGCGTACACTGAAGCTTTCTTT.

Notes on this clonotype: Germline and junction disagree at one end, which may indicate a read error. V usage is TRBV5-6 and J usage is TRBJ2-1, with D maybe TRBD1 (5 bases). This CDR3 spans 16 amino acids. In germline, CDR1 is SGHDT, CDR2 YYEEEE. The CDR3 protein is CACSLAVAGYYNEQFF. The CDR3 coding sequence is TGTGCCTGCAGCTTGGCCGTTGCAGGGTACTACAATGAGCAGTTCTTC.

This clonotype was counted at least ten times. CDR3 sequence (DNA): TGTGCCAGTTCAGGTTTGGGGAGCAATCAGCCCCAGCATTTT. It translates to CASSGLGSNQPQHF. This rearrangement joins TRBV12-3 or TRBV12-4 to TRBJ1-5; D is uncertain. This CDR3 has 14 amino acids. V lost 9 bases to trimming and J lost 1 base, with 13 bases between them.

The rearrangement links TRBV28 to TRBJ1-1, with a tentative D call TRBD1 (5 bases). This CDR3 is built from 13 residues. Trimming left V 5 bases short and J 8 bases short, with 15 bases between. CDR1 and CDR2 from the germline V gene are MDHEN and SYDVKM. CDR3 nucleotides: TGTGCCAGCAGTCGGGATTGGGGGGGAGAAGCTTTCTTT. It codes for CASSRDWGGEAFF.

The V gene is TRBV20-1, the J gene TRBJ2-1; 9 bases are shared with TRBD2. CDR3 length: 16 amino acids. CDR1 is DFQATT and CDR2 is SNEGSKA in the germline V gene (reference sequence). V shed 2 bases and J 4 bases; nucleotides not matched to a gene: 9. CDR3 in DNA: TGCAGTGCTAGAAGGGCGGGACTAGCCATTTACAATGAGCAGTTCTTC. The encoded protein is CSARRAGLAIYNEQFF.

This clonotype was counted at least ten times. This chain joins TRBV7-9 and TRBJ1-1, with unresolved D. Germline V gene lookup returns CDR1 SEHNR and CDR2 FQNEAQ (reference sequence). The CDR3 has 14 residues. Trimming stripped 5 bases from V and 4 bases from J, with 14 bases between. The chain's CDR3 is CASSPTEVSTEAFF. The CDR3 DNA reads as TGTGCCAGCAGCCCCACCGAGGTATCCACTGAAGCTTTCTTT.

The rearrangement uses TRBV6-6 and TRBJ1-6; possibly TRBD1 for D (5 bases). Per germline, CDR1 MNHNY and CDR2 SVGAGI (reference sequence). The CDR3 length is 14 residues. The ends were cut back, 2 bases at V and 9 bases at J, with 11 bases in the middle. In nucleotides, the CDR3 is TGTGCCAGCAGTTACGAGGGGATAGGTTCACCCCTCCACTTT. This encodes CASSYEGIGSPLHF.

J is TRBJ1-1 and V is TRBV7-8; D is uncertain. The V end was cut by 2 bases, the J end by 8 bases, with 9 bases between. The CDR3 consists of 12 residues. Germline CDR1 is SGHVS and CDR2 is FQNEAQ. The CDR3 DNA is TGTGCCAGCAGCTTAAGGCCGGCAGAAGCTTTCTTT. Amino acids: CASSLRPAEAFF.